These 31 T cell receptor beta chains were sequenced from one sample in a study of cytomegalovirus exposure and HLA in healthy donors. With 60 Vbeta and 13 Jbeta primers, the PCR was carried out. Measured with immunoSEQ multiplex PCR; TCRdb has only the in-frame clones, and not every one. The sample includes approximately 85,000 clones, 62% of them seen just once. Material: PBMCs. All receptors come from a woman aged 25 to 39 in good health and CMV-seropositive.

The V gene is TRBV5-1, the J gene TRBJ2-1; the match to TRBD1 covers 10 bases. The CDR3 totals 15 residues. V was pared by 2 bases and J by 7 bases, with 6 bases of the junction left unmatched. Germline-derived CDR1 and CDR2 are SGHRS and YFSETQ. In nucleotides, the CDR3 is TGCGCCAGCAGCTTTCTGGGACAGGGGCGAAATGAGCAGTTCTTC. Protein sequence: CASSFLGQGRNEQFF.

The sample holds a few counts of this clone. The genes are TRBV4-3 and TRBJ2-3; 9 nucleotides line up with TRBD2. Germline V CDR1 and CDR2: LGHNA, YSLEER. The CDR3 covers 17 residues. With V trimmed by 3 bases and J by 0 bases, 7 bases remained unmatched. The CDR3 nucleotides read TGCGCCAGCAGCCACGGAGCGGGGGGCACGAGCACAGATACGCAGTATTTT. Amino acid sequence: CASSHGAGGTSTDTQYF.

The chain recombines TRBV7-2 with TRBJ2-5; TRBD2 agrees at 11 bases. Germline CDR1 is SGHTA and CDR2 is FQGNSA. The CDR3 extends over 17 amino acids. The V and J ends lost 2 bases and 1 base, in that order; junction bases with no gene match: 6. In DNA form, the CDR3 reads TGTGCCAGCAGCTTAAGAGGGCTAGCGGGGGGCCAAGAGACCCAGTACTTC. Residues: CASSLRGLAGGQETQYF.

The chain has TRBV4-1 and TRBJ1-2, with 8 bases identical to TRBD1. The V segment lost 0 bases and the J segment 3 bases; nucleotides outside the gene matches: 12. The CDR3 extends over 18 amino acids. Germline-derived CDR1 and CDR2 are MGHRA and YSYEKL. In DNA form, the CDR3 reads TGCGCCAGCAGCCAAGATGACTTCCCGACAGGGGATGACTATGGCTACACCTTC. Its protein is CASSQDDFPTGDDYGYTF.

CDR3 amino acids: CASTPGTNEKLFF. The CDR3 nucleotides read TGTGCCAGCACCCCGGGGACAAATGAAAAACTGTTTTTT. This chain uses TRBV28 with TRBJ1-4; tentatively, D is TRBD1 (6 bases). Trimming took off 7 bases at V and 5 bases at J, with 11 bases between the two ends. The germline CDR1 and CDR2 sequences are MDHEN and SYDVKM. This CDR3 has 13 residues.

This chain connects TRBV19 to TRBJ2-7, with 9 bases matching TRBD1. The CDR3 consists of 14 residues. V shed 6 bases, J shed 2 bases, and the junction held 5 bases outside the gene matches. Germline lookup yields CDR1 LNHDA and CDR2 SQIVND (reference sequence). For the CDR3, the DNA is TGTGCCAGTAGAGGGACAGGGTTAGCCTACGAGCAGTACTTC. Protein: CASRGTGLAYEQYF.

V is TRBV18 and J is TRBJ2-1; 12 bases map to TRBD2. The CDR3 is made up of 15 amino acids. J gave up 9 bases and V 3 bases, and 6 bases lay outside the gene matches. The germline V gene has CDR1 KGHSH and CDR2 LQKENI. CDR3: CASSPLAGGQGEQFF. The CDR3 nucleotides are TGTGCCAGCTCACCTCTAGCGGGGGGGCAGGGTGAGCAGTTCTTC.

This clone was seen a few times. V is TRBV7-7 and J is TRBJ1-5, with D possibly being TRBD1 (6 bases). Trimming took 3 bases from V and 4 from J, leaving 7 bases between them. Germline-derived CDR1 and CDR2 are SSHAT and FNYEAQ (reference sequence). The CDR3 length is 13 residues. The CDR3: CASSLDRNQPQHF. DNA of the CDR3: TGTGCCAGCAGCTTGGACAGAAATCAGCCCCAGCATTTT.

This chain uses TRBV19 with TRBJ2-1, with D possibly matching TRBD2 (5 bases). The CDR3 consists of 15 residues. Germline loops: CDR1 LNHDA, CDR2 SQIVND (reference sequence). V lost 4 bases to trimming and J lost 5 bases, with 15 bases between them. The CDR3 DNA is TGTGCCAGTAGTAAGATACGGGGTGGCAACAATGAGCAGTTCTTC. This translates into CASSKIRGGNNEQFF.

The V and J genes are TRBV18 and TRBJ1-1; TRBD1 is a possible D gene (6 bases). Germline V CDR1 and CDR2: KGHSH, LQKENI. V dropped 5 bases and J dropped 1 base, with 14 bases sitting between them. This CDR3 contains 15 residues. CDR3 in DNA: TGTGCCAGCTCATTCCAGGGGCGCGGGAACACTGAAGCTTTCTTT. It specifies CASSFQGRGNTEAFF.

The chain is built from TRBV9 and TRBJ1-1; D gene unclear. Per the germline V gene, CDR1 is SGDLS and CDR2 is YYNGEE. The CDR3 has 13 amino acids. V shed 3 bases and J shed 7 bases, with 13 bases lying between them. The CDR3 region is CASSAQPTGEAFF. Here the CDR3 DNA reads TGTGCCAGCAGCGCCCAACCGACTGGTGAAGCTTTCTTT.

CDR3 region: CASSFREGNQPQHF. In DNA, the CDR3 is TGTGCCAGCAGTTTCAGGGAGGGAAATCAGCCCCAGCATTTT. This sequence joins TRBV27 and TRBJ1-5; tentative D call: TRBD1 (5 bases). Germline V CDR1 and CDR2: MNHEY, SMNVEV (reference sequence). V lost 3 bases to trimming and J lost 4 bases, with 10 bases between them. The CDR3 is made up of 14 amino acids.

The chain employs TRBV6-5 and TRBJ2-7; 12 positions match TRBD1. Germline assignment: CDR1 MNHEY and CDR2 SVGAGI. CDR3 length equals 15 residues. V was pared by 6 bases and J by 7 bases, with 10 bases of the junction left unmatched. This CDR3 reads CASSQPGQGAGEQYF. The CDR3 DNA follows: TGTGCCAGCAGCCAACCGGGACAGGGGGCTGGAGAGCAGTACTTC.

This clone showed up just a few times. The genes are TRBV2 and TRBJ2-2, with D perhaps matching TRBD2 (6 bases). In germline, CDR1 is SNHLY, CDR2 FYNNEI. The CDR3 has 15 amino acids. Trimming shortened V by 10 bases and J by 6 bases, and 21 bases separated the two germline ends. CDR3 residues: CAIGLWRGGAGELFF. The CDR3, as DNA: TGTGCCATAGGGCTTTGGAGAGGAGGGGCCGGGGAGCTGTTTTTT.

The chain joins TRBV5-6 to TRBJ1-4, with TRBD1 identical over 8 bases. V was pared by 4 bases and J by 4 bases, with 15 bases of the junction left unmatched. Germline V CDR1 and CDR2: SGHDT, YYEEEE. The CDR3 contains 18 residues. The CDR3 DNA sequence: TGTGCCAGCAGCCGAGCGTCGTTCCAGGGACAGGTTAATGAAAAACTGTTTTTT. Protein: CASSRASFQGQVNEKLFF.

The chain has TRBV18 and TRBJ1-1; the match to TRBD1 covers 9 bases. This CDR3 has 16 residues. J lost 1 base, V lost 3 bases, and 6 bases had no gene match. Germline-derived CDR1 and CDR2 are KGHSH and LQKENI. This chain's CDR3 is CASSPSRQGGNTEAFF. CDR3 sequence (DNA): TGTGCCAGCTCACCGTCCAGACAGGGGGGGAACACTGAAGCTTTCTTT.

The chain carries TRBV19 and TRBJ1-6; D remains ambiguous. Per the germline V gene, CDR1 is LNHDA and CDR2 is SQIVND (reference sequence). Deletions cut 3 bases from V and 8 bases from J, with 8 bases between. The CDR3 totals 13 residues. The CDR3 DNA sequence: TGTGCCAGTAGTATTGGCAGTTATTCACCCCTCCACTTT. This encodes CASSIGSYSPLHF.

The chain joins TRBV5-1 to TRBJ2-3; no firm D call. CDR1 SGHRS and CDR2 YFSETQ come from the germline V gene. Trimming took 2 bases from V and 7 from J, leaving 8 bases between them. The CDR3 totals 12 residues. CDR3 region: CASSLIAHTQYF. The CDR3 DNA sequence: TGCGCCAGCAGCTTAATAGCACATACGCAGTATTTT.

About this clone itself: The junction shows a germline mismatch at one end, possibly a read error. The chain carries TRBV7-9 and TRBJ2-3, with D perhaps TRBD2 (6 bases). This CDR3 region has 12 residues. CDR1 is SEHNR and CDR2 is FQNEAQ in the germline V gene (reference sequence). CDR3 DNA: TGTTCCAGCAGACCGGGGGCAGATACGCAGTATTTT. This sequence encodes CSSRPGADTQYF.

This clone has more than one count but fewer than ten. This CDR3 reads CASSFSPSGGMETQYF. The CDR3 nucleotides read TGTGCCAGCAGCTTTTCGCCTAGCGGGGGTATGGAGACCCAGTACTTC. V gene TRBV5-6 combines with J gene TRBJ2-5; TRBD2 aligns across 10 bases. The CDR3 contains 16 residues. The ends lost 2 bases at V and 5 bases at J; junction bases unmatched: 9. Germline CDR1 is SGHDT and CDR2 is YYEEEE.

The rearrangement uses TRBV21-1 and TRBJ1-6; no check of the table's D call, TRBD1, against the DNA was made. TRBV21-1 is noted as a pseudogene. The CDR3 length is 17 residues. This chain's CDR3 is CASKRGPGRFLNSPLHF. In DNA form, the CDR3 reads TGTGCCAGCAAAAGGGGCCCGGGCAGATTCCTAAATTCACCCCTCCACTTT.

The gene calls are TRBV27 and TRBJ1-6, with a weak D call TRBD1 (6 bases). V lost 7 bases, J lost 2 bases, and 24 bases lay in between. This CDR3 comprises 19 residues. Germline V gene lookup returns CDR1 MNHEY and CDR2 SMNVEV (reference sequence). The CDR3 region is CASTPRSLLGDTYNSPLHF. In DNA form, the CDR3 reads TGTGCCAGCACCCCCCGTTCTCTCCTCGGGGACACCTATAATTCACCCCTCCACTTT.

This chain joins TRBV28 and TRBJ2-5, with a possible D match to TRBD1 (6 bases). This CDR3 has 13 residues. V lost 5 bases to trimming and J lost 6 bases, with 13 bases between them. Germline lookup yields CDR1 MDHEN and CDR2 SYDVKM. CDR3 region: CASSPGHSQTQYF. CDR3 DNA: TGTGCCAGCAGTCCGGGACACTCGCAGACCCAGTACTTC.

A few counts support this clone. This chain uses TRBV11-2 with TRBJ2-5; 10 bases are shared with TRBD2. Germline CDR1 reads SGHAT; CDR2 reads FQNNGV. The ends lost 3 bases at V and 5 bases at J; junction bases unmatched: 15. The CDR3 is 18 residues long. CDR3: CASSLRSGRAGGQETQYF. CDR3 DNA: TGTGCCAGCAGCTTGCGGAGTGGACGAGCGGGGGGGCAGGAGACCCAGTACTTC.

The chain joins TRBV7-2 to TRBJ2-6, with a tentative D call TRBD1 (5 bases). The CDR3 spans 16 residues. Trimming pared 4 bases from V and 0 bases from J, leaving 10 bases between. Germline CDR1 SGHTA, CDR2 FQGNSA. The CDR3 loop is CASSSRQTSGANVLTF. The DNA for the CDR3 is TGTGCCAGCAGCTCCAGACAGACCTCTGGGGCCAACGTCCTGACTTTC. The entire variable domain, with the rest obtained from reference TRBV7-2 and TRBJ2-6, is as follows: GAGVSQSPSNKVTEKGKDVELRCDPISGHTALYWYRQSLGQGLEFLIYFQGNSAPDKSGLPSDRFSAERTGGSVSTLTIQRTQQEDSAVYLCASSSRQTSGANVLTFGAGSRLTVL.

Concerning this clone: One junction end disagrees with the germline gene, perhaps due to a read error. This sequence joins TRBV7-3 and TRBJ1-1; tentatively, D is TRBD1 (5 bases). This CDR3 is built from 14 residues. CDR1 is SGHTA, CDR2 FQGTGA, per germline. The CDR3 coding sequence is TGTGCCTGCAGCGAGGGAGGGGAGAACACTGAAGCTTTCTTT. Amino acid sequence: CACSEGGENTEAFF.

The gene calls are TRBV5-5 and TRBJ1-1, with 7 bases aligning to TRBD1. The CDR3 length is 15 residues. Trimming took 1 base from V and 4 from J; bases not matched to a gene: 7. CDR1 is SGHKS, CDR2 YYEKEE, per germline (reference sequence). In DNA form, the CDR3 reads TGTGCCAGCAGCTTGATTCAGGGGGTCTGCACTGAAGCTTTCTTT. Translating it yields CASSLIQGVCTEAFF.

This clone was picked up one time. This rearrangement joins TRBV7-2 to TRBJ2-1, with unresolved D. Trimming cost V 10 bases and J 8 bases, with 15 bases left between them. There are 12 residues in the CDR3. Germline V lookup: CDR1 SGHTA, CDR2 FQGNSA. This CDR3 reads CAIPGSTDEQFF. The DNA for the CDR3 is TGTGCCATTCCGGGTAGTACCGATGAGCAGTTCTTC.

This rearrangement joins TRBV30 to TRBJ2-3; perhaps TRBD2 as D (6 bases). The CDR3 length is 16 residues. Trimming removed 1 base from V and 3 bases from J, with 17 bases in between. Germline loops: CDR1 GTSNPN, CDR2 SVGIG (reference sequence). The DNA for the CDR3 is TGTGCCTGGAGTGGGCTTTGCGGGGTTTTTACAGATACGCAGTATTTT. Amino acid sequence: CAWSGLCGVFTDTQYF.

The rearrangement uses TRBV18 and TRBJ1-5, with D perhaps matching TRBD1 (6 bases). Trimming left V 2 bases short and J 2 bases short, with 10 bases between. Looked up from germline, CDR1 is KGHSH and CDR2 is LQKENI. The CDR3 is 15 residues long. Here the CDR3 DNA reads TGTGCCAGCTCACCAAACAGGGAAGGCAATCAGCCCCAGCATTTT. Translating gives CASSPNREGNQPQHF. The full variable domain, in which reference TRBV18 and TRBJ1-5 provide the parts outside the CDR3, is NAGVMQNPRHLVRRRGQEARLRCSPMKGHSHVYWYRQLPEEGLKFMVYLQKENIIDESGMPKERFSAEFPKEGPSILRIQQVVRGDSAAYFCASSPNREGNQPQHFGDGTRLSIL.

The chain links TRBV7-9 to TRBJ2-3; tentatively, D is TRBD2 (7 bases). Germline lookup yields CDR1 SEHNR and CDR2 FQNEAQ (reference sequence). Trimming took 6 bases from V and 0 from J, leaving 19 bases between them. The CDR3 runs 17 residues. CDR3 protein: CASSSGRAGASTDTQYF. As DNA, the CDR3 is TGTGCCAGCAGTTCTGGAAGGGCGGGGGCAAGCACAGATACGCAGTATTTT.